This T cell receptor beta chain derives from a study of blood T cell repertoires in COVID-19. This clone was detected only once. Profiling relied on immunoSEQ multiplex PCR, and the TCRdb table lists in-frame clones only, not all of them. The table lists around 160,000 clones, roughly 93% of them singletons, with approximately 2% in the top ten. CDR1 is LNHNV and CDR2 is YYDKDF in the germline V gene (reference sequence). This CDR3 region has 15 residues. Trimming removed 0 bases at V and 10 bases at J, with 16 bases between. The chain is built from TRBV15 and TRBJ2-1; TRBD2 is a possible D gene (6 bases). This receptor was taken from a man aged 18 to 35 with acute or convalescent COVID-19. The sample consisted of peripheral blood. The CDR3 is CATSREAGPPSEQFF. In nucleotides, the CDR3 is TGTGCCACCAGCAGAGAGGCGGGACCCCCCTCGGAGCAGTTCTTC.